These 19 T cell receptor beta chains were sequenced from one sample in a study of T-cell memory formation after mild COVID-19. TCRdb passed the 5' RACE reads through MiXCR, listing each CDR3 protein once. This sample carries 100,000 to 150,000 distinct CDR3 sequences, roughly 6% of them seen once, and the ten largest clones take roughly 2.2%. Material: PBMCs or a T cell subset sorted from them (not recorded which). These receptor sequences come from an adult woman who had mild COVID-19 (a few samples of this study predate the infection). Cell type and time point are not known.

V usage is TRBV5-1 and J usage is TRBJ1-1; 8 bases map to TRBD1. The CDR3 is 16 residues long. CDR1 and CDR2 from the germline V gene are SGHRS and YFSETQ. V shed 0 bases and J 5 bases; nucleotides not matched to a gene: 9. The CDR3 is CASSLVSTGAVTEAFF. The CDR3 nucleotides read TGCGCCAGCAGCTTGGTCTCGACAGGGGCGGTTACTGAAGCTTTCTTT.

This clonotype was recorded many times. The chain has TRBV6-5 and TRBJ1-1, with D perhaps TRBD1 (5 bases). V shed 8 bases and J shed 3 bases, with 13 bases lying between them. Per germline, CDR1 MNHEY and CDR2 SVGAGI. The CDR3 consists of 13 residues. CDR3 bases: TGTGCCAGCCGTGGGGGTAGGCACACTGAAGCTTTCTTT. Translation: CASRGGRHTEAFF.

This clonotype has just a few counts. The CDR3 sequence is CASSRDRDEAFF. CDR3 coding DNA: TGTGCCAGCAGCAGGGACAGGGACGAAGCTTTCTTT. The chain combines TRBV6-6 with TRBJ1-1; 9 nucleotides match TRBD1. With V trimmed by 6 bases and J by 8 bases, 4 bases remained unmatched. There are 12 residues in the CDR3. The germline V gene encodes CDR1 MNHNY and CDR2 SVGAGI (reference sequence).

The chain joins TRBV5-1 to TRBJ2-1; 11 bases agree with TRBD1. Germline lookup yields CDR1 SGHRS and CDR2 YFSETQ. J gave up 7 bases and V 4 bases, and 7 bases lay outside the gene matches. The CDR3 has 15 amino acids. As DNA, the CDR3 is TGCGCCAGCAGCGCATCCGGGACAGGGGGGAATGAGCAGTTCTTC. It is translated as CASSASGTGGNEQFF.

This clonotype was picked up many times. The chain employs TRBV5-1 and TRBJ2-1; 12 nucleotides agree with TRBD2. CDR1 is SGHRS, CDR2 YFSETQ, per germline. The CDR3 is made up of 16 amino acids. J was trimmed by 7 bases and V by 5 bases; bases with no gene match: 10. DNA for the CDR3: TGCGCCAGCAGTTCTAGGACTAGCGGGAATGGAAATGAGCAGTTCTTC. Translating it yields CASSSRTSGNGNEQFF.

This clonotype was counted many times. The chain employs TRBV12-3 or TRBV12-4 and TRBJ1-1, with a weak D call TRBD1 (6 bases). CDR3 length: 12 amino acids. Trimming left V 7 bases short and J 11 bases short, with 17 bases between. The CDR3 loop reads CASTSGQLEAFF. CDR3 sequence (DNA): TGTGCCAGCACCTCTGGACAGTTGGAGGCTTTCTTT.

This clonotype was recorded a few times. The chain joins TRBV7-3 to TRBJ2-3; 8 nucleotides agree with TRBD2. Trimming took 4 bases from V and 4 from J; bases not matched to a gene: 13. Germline V gene lookup returns CDR1 SGHTA and CDR2 FQGTGA. This CDR3 region has 17 residues. For the CDR3, the DNA is TGTGCCAGCAGCTCCCGCGAGGCGGGAGGAACCGCAGATACGCAGTATTTT. It encodes CASSSREAGGTADTQYF.

This clonotype was seen many times. V gene TRBV15 combines with J gene TRBJ1-2, with D possibly TRBD1 on 6 matching bases. Germline V lookup: CDR1 LNHNV, CDR2 YYDKDF (reference sequence). Trimming stripped 0 bases from V and 3 bases from J, with 14 bases between. The CDR3 spans 16 residues. As DNA, the CDR3 is TGTGCCACCAGCAGAGATCCCTACAGGGCAGACTATGGCTACACCTTC. Translation: CATSRDPYRADYGYTF. The whole variable domain, remainder taken from reference TRBV15 and TRBJ1-2, is DAMVIQNPRYQVTQFGKPVTLSCSQTLNHNVMYWYQQKSSQAPKLLFHYYDKDFNNEADTPDNFQSRRPNTSFCFLDIRSPGLGDTAMYLCATSRDPYRADYGYTFGSGTRLTVV.

The rearrangement uses TRBV20-1 and TRBJ2-3, with a possible D match to TRBD2 (5 bases). The CDR3 has 14 residues. Germline values: CDR1 DFQATT, CDR2 SNEGSKA (reference sequence). Trimming took 6 bases from V and 2 from J, leaving 15 bases between them. The CDR3, as DNA: TGCAGTGCAAACTCCCCCCGGGACACAGATACGCAGTATTTT. Protein product: CSANSPRDTDTQYF.

This clonotype came up a few times. Written as DNA, the CDR3 is TGTGCCAGCAGCCTCGAACTCCGCACTGAAGCTTTCTTT. The encoded protein is CASSLELRTEAFF. The V call is TRBV3-1, the J call TRBJ1-1, with D uncertain. V lost 4 bases to trimming and J lost 4 bases, with 10 bases between them. Germline-derived CDR1 and CDR2 are LGHDT and YNNKEL (reference sequence). The CDR3 consists of 13 residues.

This clonotype was seen repeatedly, ten times or more. The chain couples TRBV12-3 or TRBV12-4 to TRBJ2-3; D unresolved. The length of the CDR3 is 13 residues. Trimming took off 8 bases at V and 3 bases at J, with 12 bases between the two ends. CDR3 in amino acids: CASAPMGTDTQYF. The CDR3 region has the DNA TGTGCCAGCGCCCCAATGGGGACAGATACGCAGTATTTT.

This clonotype turned up a few times. The genes are TRBV7-9 and TRBJ2-5, with D uncertain. Trimming stripped 5 bases from V and 4 bases from J, with 8 bases between. The CDR3 has 12 residues. The germline gives CDR1 SEHNR, CDR2 FQNEAQ (reference sequence). CDR3 nucleotide sequence: TGTGCCAGCAGCCTTCATATAGAGACCCAGTACTTC. Translated, it gives CASSLHIETQYF.

V gene TRBV30 combines with J gene TRBJ2-1; D is unclear. This CDR3 has 13 residues. Germline loops: CDR1 GTSNPN, CDR2 SVGIG (reference sequence). V dropped 0 bases and J dropped 9 bases, with 12 bases sitting between them. The CDR3 spells CAWSVRVTGEQFF. The CDR3 DNA follows: TGTGCCTGGAGTGTACGAGTGACGGGTGAGCAGTTCTTC. The full variable domain, completed using reference TRBV30 and TRBJ2-1, is SQTIHQWPATLVQPVGSPLSLECTVEGTSNPNLYWYRQAAGRGLQLLFYSVGIGQISSEVPQNLSASRPQDRQFILSSKKLLLSDSGFYLCAWSVRVTGEQFFGPGTRLTVL.

The chain joins TRBV7-2 to TRBJ2-5, with D perhaps TRBD2 (5 bases). Germline V gene sequence: CDR1 SGHTA, CDR2 FQGNSA. The CDR3 has 13 amino acids. The V gene lost 5 bases and the J gene lost 5 bases, with 12 bases spanning the gap. The CDR3 loop reads CASSRTSMETQYF. The CDR3 coding sequence is TGTGCCAGCAGCAGGACTTCCATGGAGACCCAGTACTTC.

A few counts support this clonotype. This rearrangement joins TRBV5-1 to TRBJ2-7; D is perhaps TRBD1 (5 bases). Germline V gene lookup returns CDR1 SGHRS and CDR2 YFSETQ. The CDR3 length is 15 residues. V was cut by 5 bases and J by 3 bases, with 18 bases left in between. Here the CDR3 DNA reads TGCGCCAGCAGATTTCATGTTACAGGAAACTACGAGCAGTACTTC. Translating gives CASRFHVTGNYEQYF.

This clonotype has at least ten counts. The genes are TRBV7-8 and TRBJ2-1, with 14 bases identical to TRBD2. This CDR3 is 16 amino acids long. CDR1 is SGHVS, CDR2 FQNEAQ, per germline. The junction had 6 bases not matched to a gene; V was cut back by 5 bases and J by 6 bases. The CDR3 here is CASSPGLAGGTNEQFF. Here the CDR3 DNA reads TGTGCCAGCAGCCCAGGACTAGCGGGGGGTACCAATGAGCAGTTCTTC.

The CDR3 sequence is CASSRQGPTEAFF. CDR3 nucleotide sequence: TGTGCCAGCAGCAGACAGGGGCCCACTGAAGCTTTCTTT. The chain joins TRBV25-1 to TRBJ1-1, with TRBD1 identical over 8 bases. The V gene end was trimmed by 6 bases and the J gene end by 4 bases; junction bases not matched to a gene: 4. This CDR3 has 13 residues. Germline V gives CDR1 MGHDK, CDR2 SYGVNS.

The V gene is TRBV7-9, the J gene TRBJ2-5; D perhaps matches TRBD1 (6 bases). Germline V gene sequence: CDR1 SEHNR, CDR2 FQNEAQ (reference sequence). The CDR3 runs to 15 residues. Trimming pared 1 base from V and 1 base from J, leaving 10 bases between. CDR3 loop: CASSLEQGPQETQYF. The CDR3 DNA reads as TGTGCCAGCAGCTTAGAACAGGGCCCCCAAGAGACCCAGTACTTC.

The genes are TRBV11-2 and TRBJ2-7, with 8 bases fitting TRBD1. The V gene end was trimmed by 5 bases and the J gene end by 4 bases; junction bases not matched to a gene: 13. Per germline, CDR1 SGHAT and CDR2 FQNNGV. This CDR3 spans 16 amino acids. The CDR3: CASSTIRTGLRYEQYF. The DNA for the CDR3 is TGTGCCAGCAGCACAATCCGGACAGGGCTTAGGTACGAGCAGTACTTC. The whole variable domain, remainder taken from reference TRBV11-2 and TRBJ2-7, is EAGVAQSPRYKIIEKRQSVAFWCNPISGHATLYWYQQILGQGPKLLIQFQNNGVVDDSQLPKDRFSAERLKGVDSTLKIQPAKLEDSAVYLCASSTIRTGLRYEQYFGPGTRLTVT.